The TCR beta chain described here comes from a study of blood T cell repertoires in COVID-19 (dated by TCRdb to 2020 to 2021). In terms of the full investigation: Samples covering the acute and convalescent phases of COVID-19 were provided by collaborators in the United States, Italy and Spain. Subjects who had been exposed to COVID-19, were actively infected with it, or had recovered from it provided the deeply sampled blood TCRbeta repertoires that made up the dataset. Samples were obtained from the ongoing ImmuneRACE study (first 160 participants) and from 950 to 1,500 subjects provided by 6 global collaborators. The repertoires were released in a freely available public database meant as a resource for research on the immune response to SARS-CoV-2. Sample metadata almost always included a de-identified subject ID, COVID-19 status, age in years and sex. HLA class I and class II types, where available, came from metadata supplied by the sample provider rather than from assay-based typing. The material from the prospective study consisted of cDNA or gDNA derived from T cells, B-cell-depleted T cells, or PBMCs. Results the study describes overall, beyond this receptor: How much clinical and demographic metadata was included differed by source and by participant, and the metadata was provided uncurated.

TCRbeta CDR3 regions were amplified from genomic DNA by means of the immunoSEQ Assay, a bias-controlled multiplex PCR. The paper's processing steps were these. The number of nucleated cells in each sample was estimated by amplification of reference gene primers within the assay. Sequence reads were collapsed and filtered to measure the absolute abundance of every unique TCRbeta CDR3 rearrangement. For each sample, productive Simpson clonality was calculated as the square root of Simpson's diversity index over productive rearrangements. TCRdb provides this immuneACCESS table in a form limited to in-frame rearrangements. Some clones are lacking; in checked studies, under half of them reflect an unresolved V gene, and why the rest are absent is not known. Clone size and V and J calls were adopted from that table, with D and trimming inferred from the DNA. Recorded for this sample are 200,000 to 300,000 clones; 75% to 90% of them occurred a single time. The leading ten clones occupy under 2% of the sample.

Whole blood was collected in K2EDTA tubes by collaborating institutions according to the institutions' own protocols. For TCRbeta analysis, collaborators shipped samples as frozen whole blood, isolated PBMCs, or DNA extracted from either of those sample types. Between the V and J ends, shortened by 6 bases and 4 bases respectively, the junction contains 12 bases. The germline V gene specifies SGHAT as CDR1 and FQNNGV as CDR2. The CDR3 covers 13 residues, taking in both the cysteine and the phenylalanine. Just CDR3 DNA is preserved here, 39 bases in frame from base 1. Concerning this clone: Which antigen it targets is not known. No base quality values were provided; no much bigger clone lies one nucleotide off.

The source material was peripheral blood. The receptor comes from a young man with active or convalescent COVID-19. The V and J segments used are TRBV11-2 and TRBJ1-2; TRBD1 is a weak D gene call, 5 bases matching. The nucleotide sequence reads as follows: TGTGCCAGCAGTTTTACAGGCGCCTATGGCTACACCTTC. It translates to CASSFTGAYGYTF.